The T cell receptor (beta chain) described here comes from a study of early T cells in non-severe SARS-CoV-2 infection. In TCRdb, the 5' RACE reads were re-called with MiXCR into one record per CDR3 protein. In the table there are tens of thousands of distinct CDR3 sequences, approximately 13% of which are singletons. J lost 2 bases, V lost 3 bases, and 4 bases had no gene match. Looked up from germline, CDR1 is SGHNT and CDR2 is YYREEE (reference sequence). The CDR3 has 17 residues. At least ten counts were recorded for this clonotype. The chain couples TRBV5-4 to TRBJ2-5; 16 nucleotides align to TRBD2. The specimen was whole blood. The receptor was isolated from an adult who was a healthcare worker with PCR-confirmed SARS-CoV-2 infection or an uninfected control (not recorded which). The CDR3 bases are TGTGCCAGCAGCTCCGGGACTAGCGGGAGGGCACAAGAGACCCAGTACTTC. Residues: CASSSGTSGRAQETQYF.